The 24 T cell receptor beta chains reported below all come from one sample, sequenced in a study of cytomegalovirus exposure and HLA in healthy donors. This PCR relied on a set of 60 Vbeta primers and 13 Jbeta primers. The assay was immunoSEQ multiplex PCR, and TCRdb's table has in-frame clones only and misses some. The sample yields approximately 210,000 clones, 80% to 85% seen once. Material for sequencing was PBMCs. All receptors derive from a woman between 40 and 55 years old in good health and CMV-seronegative.

This clone occurred a few times. The chain carries TRBV14 and TRBJ2-5; D possibly corresponds to TRBD2 (5 bases). Between the trimmed V and J ends, which lost 4 bases and 5 bases, there was a span of 14 bases. Germline V gene sequence: CDR1 SGHDN, CDR2 FVKESK. The CDR3 consists of 14 residues. The CDR3 reads CASSPLGVGETQYF. As DNA, the CDR3 is TGTGCCAGCAGCCCCCTCGGGGTAGGCGAGACCCAGTACTTC.

This rearrangement joins TRBV28 to TRBJ1-2; perhaps TRBD1 as D (6 bases). The CDR3 runs 17 residues. The germline V gene encodes CDR1 MDHEN and CDR2 SYDVKM. Trimming cost V 3 bases and J 3 bases, with 20 bases left between them. In DNA form, the CDR3 reads TGTGCCAGCAGTTTCTCAGCCGGGACAAGGCCTTACTATGGCTACACCTTC. Amino acids: CASSFSAGTRPYYGYTF.

The chain carries TRBV9 and TRBJ2-1; perhaps TRBD1 as D (5 bases). V was clipped by 3 bases and J by 0 bases, with 10 bases between them. This CDR3 contains 15 residues. Germline CDR1 SGDLS, CDR2 YYNGEE. CDR3 region: CASSARVGSYNEQFF. The CDR3 DNA is TGTGCCAGCAGCGCCAGGGTTGGCTCCTACAATGAGCAGTTCTTC.

This chain connects TRBV5-6 to TRBJ1-2, with 11 bases lining up with TRBD1. This CDR3 contains 16 residues. In germline, CDR1 is SGHDT, CDR2 YYEEEE. V lost 1 base to trimming and J lost 4 bases; unmatched junction nucleotides: 6. The CDR3 DNA reads TGTGCCAGCAGCTTGTGGCGGACAGGGGGCGTCTATGGCTACACCTTC. Protein: CASSLWRTGGVYGYTF.

This clone was seen only once. The rearrangement uses TRBV19 and TRBJ1-2; D uncertain. Germline V gene data show CDR1 as LNHDA and CDR2 as SQIVND (reference sequence). V was trimmed by 3 bases and J by 6 bases, leaving 14 bases between them. The CDR3 is made up of 14 amino acids. The CDR3 spells CASSIEWATDGYTF. CDR3 nucleotide sequence: TGTGCCAGTAGTATTGAATGGGCCACGGATGGCTACACCTTC.

This sequence joins TRBV30 and TRBJ2-3, with 7 bases that match TRBD2. Trimming cost V 7 bases and J 6 bases; bases outside gene matches: 13. The CDR3 extends over 14 amino acids. Germline CDR1 and CDR2: GTSNPN and SVGIG (reference sequence). In DNA, the CDR3 is TGTGCCTTCCCTCTTGCGGGAGATCACGATACGCAGTATTTT. This encodes CAFPLAGDHDTQYF.

CDR3 nucleotide sequence: TGTGCCAGCAGTAAAGAGCTAGGACAGGGGAGGGAGCAGTACGTC. It translates to CASSKELGQGREQYV. The rearrangement links TRBV6-1 to TRBJ2-7, with 9 bases matching TRBD1. V lost 5 bases and J lost 7; bases outside the gene matches: 12. The CDR3 contains 15 residues. The germline gives CDR1 MNHNS, CDR2 SASEGT.

The chain is built from TRBV30 and TRBJ2-3, with TRBD2 matching over 12 bases. Germline V gives CDR1 GTSNPN, CDR2 SVGIG (reference sequence). Unmatched junction bases numbered 10, after V lost 1 base and J lost 2 bases. The CDR3 is 18 amino acids. The CDR3, as DNA: TGTGCCTGGAGTGGACTAGCGGGAGAGAAACATTACACAGATACGCAGTATTTT. It yields the protein CAWSGLAGEKHYTDTQYF.

The CDR3 is CASSRLAGDIYNEQFF. The DNA of the CDR3 is TGTGCCAGCAGCCGACTAGCGGGAGATATCTACAATGAGCAGTTCTTC. The V call is TRBV13, the J call TRBJ2-1; 12 positions agree with TRBD2. Germline trimming cut 5 bases from V and 3 bases from J; bases unmatched to any gene: 5. CDR1 is PRHDT and CDR2 is FYEKMQ in the germline V gene (reference sequence). This CDR3 contains 16 residues.

V and J are TRBV18 and TRBJ1-1; D perhaps matches TRBD1 (5 bases). The length of the CDR3 is 11 residues. V lost 6 bases and J 7 bases, leaving 9 bases between the germline ends. The germline CDR1 and CDR2 sequences are KGHSH and LQKENI. The CDR3 sequence is CASSAGGEAFF. The DNA for the CDR3 is TGTGCCAGCTCCGCCGGGGGTGAAGCTTTCTTT.

The J gene is TRBJ2-2, the V gene TRBV28; 8 bases are a match to TRBD1. The V gene's germline CDR1 is MDHEN and CDR2 SYDVKM. The CDR3 consists of 15 residues. Germline trimming cut 8 bases from V and 2 bases from J; bases unmatched to any gene: 7. The CDR3 is CASQGAGANTGELFF. The CDR3 DNA follows: TGTGCCAGCCAGGGGGCCGGGGCCAACACCGGGGAGCTGTTTTTT.

The V and J genes are TRBV29-1 and TRBJ2-1; 9 bases agree with TRBD2. This CDR3 is built from 14 residues. Germline V gene lookup returns CDR1 SQVTM and CDR2 ANQGSEA. With 4 bases clipped from V and 7 bases from J, the junction kept 8 bases outside the gene matches. CDR3 in amino acids: CSVGTSGSGNEQFF. The CDR3 nucleotides read TGCAGCGTTGGTACTAGCGGGTCTGGGAATGAGCAGTTCTTC.

This clone has just one count. The V call is TRBV6-6, the J call TRBJ1-1, with 7 bases identical to TRBD1. V shed 2 bases and J 3 bases; nucleotides not matched to a gene: 3. CDR3 size: 14 residues. CDR1 is MNHNY, CDR2 SVGAGI, per germline (reference sequence). CDR3 nucleotide sequence: TGTGCCAGCAGTTACCGGGACAGAGACACTGAAGCTTTCTTT. Amino acid sequence: CASSYRDRDTEAFF.

The chain uses TRBV9 and TRBJ1-6, with D tentatively TRBD1 (5 bases). V was cut by 3 bases and J by 4 bases, with 11 bases left in between. CDR3 length equals 15 residues. The germline CDR1 and CDR2 sequences are SGDLS and YYNGEE. CDR3: CASSDQQGYNSPLHF. The DNA for the CDR3 is TGTGCCAGCAGCGATCAGCAGGGATATAATTCACCCCTCCACTTT. Using reference TRBV9 and TRBJ1-6 for the parts outside the CDR3, the full variable domain is DSGVTQTPKHLITATGQRVTLRCSPRSGDLSVYWYQQSLDQGLQFLIQYYNGEERAKGNILERFSAQQFPDLHSELNLSSLELGDSALYFCASSDQQGYNSPLHFGNGTRLTVT.

The V call is TRBV19, the J call TRBJ1-2; 8 bases map to TRBD1. The length of the CDR3 is 14 residues. J gave up 5 bases and V 5 bases, and 7 bases lay outside the gene matches. Germline CDR1 LNHDA, CDR2 SQIVND (reference sequence). The CDR3 coding sequence is TGTGCCAGTAGTGGGGGACAGGTGGGGTATGGCTACACCTTC. It yields the protein CASSGGQVGYGYTF.

V is TRBV10-3 and J is TRBJ1-1, with 8 positions matching TRBD1. The CDR3 is 13 amino acids. J gave up 6 bases and V 6 bases, and 6 bases lay outside the gene matches. Germline V gene lookup returns CDR1 ENHRY and CDR2 SYGVKD. For the CDR3, the DNA is TGTGCCATCAGAGGACAGGGTTTGCCTGAAGCTTTCTTT. As protein: CAIRGQGLPEAFF.

A note on this clone: One end of the junction is discordant with germline, which a read error may explain. This sequence joins TRBV18 and TRBJ1-2, with TRBD1 identical over 12 bases. This CDR3 is 14 amino acids long. The germline CDR1 and CDR2 sequences are KGHSH and LQKENI. The CDR3 reads CASSPSGTGGLIHF. The CDR3 coding sequence is TGTGCCAGCTCCCCATCCGGGACAGGGGGCCTAATTCACTTC.

The chain combines TRBV10-3 with TRBJ1-5; no reliable D call. V was pared by 3 bases and J by 7 bases, with 19 bases between. Germline-derived CDR1 and CDR2 are ENHRY and SYGVKD. The CDR3 loop spans 16 amino acids. Here the CDR3 DNA reads TGTGCCATCAGTGAAGTATCGCGGTCTCCGAACCAGCCCCAGCATTTT. This codes for CAISEVSRSPNQPQHF.

V is TRBV12-5 and J is TRBJ2-5; tentatively, D is TRBD2 (5 bases). The CDR3 consists of 13 residues. Trimming stripped 3 bases from V and 3 bases from J, with 8 bases between. The germline gives CDR1 LGHNT, CDR2 FRNRAP. DNA for the CDR3: TGTGCTAGTGGTTTAGCGGTAAAAGAGACCCAGTACTTC. Translated: CASGLAVKETQYF.

The chain has TRBV7-8 and TRBJ1-1, with D tentatively TRBD1 (5 bases). Trimming stripped 1 base from V and 6 bases from J, with 15 bases between. Germline CDR1 and CDR2: SGHVS and FQNEAQ. The CDR3 loop spans 15 amino acids. The CDR3 DNA sequence: TGTGCCAGCAGCTTAGGCAGGGCAGACGGGTCTGAAGCTTTCTTT. This encodes CASSLGRADGSEAFF.

The V gene is TRBV7-2, the J gene TRBJ1-5, with a possible D match to TRBD1 (5 bases). Germline V gene data show CDR1 as SGHTA and CDR2 as FQGNSA. Trimming cost V 4 bases and J 9 bases, with 22 bases left between them. This CDR3 spans 16 amino acids. In nucleotides, the CDR3 is TGTGCCAGCAGCTCGTCGCGGGACCTCACTCCTCGGCCCCAGCATTTT. Residues: CASSSSRDLTPRPQHF.

This clone was recorded once. This sequence joins TRBV7-2 and TRBJ2-3; D is possibly TRBD1 (8 bases). In germline, CDR1 is SGHTA, CDR2 FQGNSA. The CDR3 is 18 residues long. V dropped 0 bases and J dropped 0 bases, with 16 bases sitting between them. The CDR3 nucleotides are TGTGCCAGCAGCTTAGCCCTCTACAGGGGGGGGAGCACAGATACGCAGTATTTT. This encodes CASSLALYRGGSTDTQYF.

The chain joins TRBV25-1 to TRBJ2-5; TRBD2 matches 7 bases. The J call may be incorrect, as the DNA end agrees better with TRBJ2-7. CDR1 and CDR2 (germline): MGHDK, SYGVNS. The CDR3 has 14 residues. As DNA, the CDR3 is TGTGCCAGCAGGGGGGGACTAAGCTCCTACGAGCAGTACTTC. It yields the protein CASRGGLSSYEQYF.

V is TRBV19 and J is TRBJ1-2, with a weak D call TRBD1 (5 bases). CDR3 length equals 13 residues. Germline V lookup: CDR1 LNHDA, CDR2 SQIVND (reference sequence). Trimming took off 6 bases at V and 6 bases at J, with 14 bases between the two ends. As DNA, the CDR3 is TGTGCCAGTAGGCCCCCGGGGGTGGATGGCTACACCTTC. This encodes CASRPPGVDGYTF.